This T cell receptor beta chain was profiled in a study of glioma-infiltrating T cells after dendritic cell vaccination. Measured with immunoSEQ multiplex PCR; TCRdb has only the in-frame clones, and not every one. The table lists roughly 85,000 clones, around 84% of them singletons. This CDR3 contains 16 residues. Between the trimmed V and J ends, which lost 0 bases and 1 base, there was a span of 10 bases. Germline V gene data show CDR1 as SGHRS and CDR2 as YFSETQ. Noted time point: after dendritic cell vaccination, including at tumor progression/relapse. Sequenced material: blood, taken after dendritic cell vaccination. The TCR originated in a human donor with glioblastoma. This chain joins TRBV5-1 and TRBJ2-2; a weak D match, TRBD2 (6 bases). CDR3: CASSLGAGLNTGELFF. CDR3 DNA: TGCGCCAGCAGCTTGGGGGCGGGGCTGAACACCGGGGAGCTGTTTTTT.